Below are 17 T cell receptor beta chains sequenced from a single sample in a study of CD8+CD57+ T cells in acquired aplastic anemia. Genomic DNA was employed as the template in profiling TCR beta VDJ and CDR3. Each CDR3 protein is one row after TCRdb ran MiXCR on the reads. There are around 290,000 distinct CDR3 sequences in the sample; approximately 58% occur only once, and 1% to 1.5% lies in the top ten. Sequencing was done on patients that had shown CD8+CD57+ cell expansion by flow cytometry. Sequenced input: sorted CD4+, CD8+, or CD8+CD57+ T cells (not recorded which) from PBMCs. These receptors came from a human donor with aplastic anemia.

This clonotype has more than one count but fewer than ten. With a much larger clone just one base away, this may be a read error. The chain carries TRBV7-3 and TRBJ2-5; a possible D gene is TRBD2 (6 bases). Germline values: CDR1 SGHTA, CDR2 FQGTGA. This CDR3 is built from 12 residues. The CDR3 DNA reads as TGTGCCGGCAGCGCGGGGTCGGGGACCCAGTACTTC. The encoded protein is CAGSAGSGTQYF. Full variable domain (rest looked up from reference TRBV7-3 and TRBJ2-5): GAGVSQTPSNKVTEKGKYVELRCDPISGHTALYWYRQSLGQGPEFLIYFQGTGAADDSGLPNDRFFAVRPEGSVSTLKIQRTERGDSAVYLCAGSAGSGTQYFGPGTRLLVL.

Concerning this clonotype itself: A junction end diverges from the germline sequence, so it may reflect a read error. V usage is TRBV5-1 and J usage is TRBJ2-2; TRBD1 might be the D (6 bases). The germline V gene encodes CDR1 SGHRS and CDR2 YFSETQ. The CDR3 totals 14 residues. The CDR3 coding sequence is TGTGCCAGCAGCGTAGGGGGAGAGGTCGGGGAGCTGTTTTTT. It specifies CASSVGGEVGELFF.

Many counts were recorded for this clonotype. The genes are TRBV12-3 or TRBV12-4 and TRBJ1-2; D possibly corresponds to TRBD1 (5 bases). V was pared by 9 bases and J by 2 bases, with 13 bases between. The CDR3 is 13 amino acids. For the CDR3, the DNA is TGTGCCAGTGTGGGGGACGGGAACTATGGCTACACCTTC. The encoded protein is CASVGDGNYGYTF.

A few counts support this clonotype. The chain has TRBV5-1 and TRBJ2-7; 7 bases line up with TRBD2. Germline CDR1 SGHRS, CDR2 YFSETQ. Germline trimming cut 4 bases from V and 6 bases from J; bases unmatched to any gene: 10. The CDR3 length is 14 residues. For the CDR3, the DNA is TGCGCCAGCAGCCCTGGGACTACTCTTTCCGAGCAGTACTTC. Translated, it gives CASSPGTTLSEQYF.

V and J are TRBV19 and TRBJ1-1; D uncertain. Germline CDR1 and CDR2: LNHDA and SQIVND (reference sequence). V gave up 2 bases and J gave up 4 bases, with 8 bases separating them. CDR3 length equals 13 residues. CDR3 protein: CASSISSGTEAFF. CDR3 bases: TGTGCCAGTAGTATATCCTCAGGCACTGAAGCTTTCTTT.

This chain uses TRBV4-1 with TRBJ2-7; D ambiguous. The length of the CDR3 is 15 residues. Germline values: CDR1 MGHRA, CDR2 YSYEKL. With 3 bases removed from V and 0 bases from J, the gap between germline ends came to 12 bases. CDR3 sequence (DNA): TGCGCCAGCAGCCAGGCGATTGTACGCTCCTACGAGCAGTACTTC. The encoded protein is CASSQAIVRSYEQYF.

V usage is TRBV6-4 and J usage is TRBJ2-5, with 10 bases identical to TRBD2. CDR1 is MRHNA and CDR2 is SNTAGT in the germline V gene. With V trimmed by 0 bases and J by 11 bases, 9 bases remained unmatched. CDR3 size: 15 residues. CDR3 amino acids: CASSDSAGGPDTQYF. The CDR3 nucleotides read TGTGCCAGCAGTGACTCAGCGGGGGGGCCAGATACGCAGTACTTC.

In this sample, this clonotype turned up many times. This sequence joins TRBV7-3 and TRBJ1-6; tentative D call: TRBD1 (5 bases). The germline CDR1 and CDR2 sequences are SGHTA and FQGTGA. There are 14 residues in the CDR3. Deletions cut 4 bases from V and 2 bases from J, with 6 bases between. This CDR3 reads CASSSGAYNSPLHF. DNA for the CDR3: TGTGCCAGCAGCTCGGGGGCCTATAATTCACCCCTCCACTTT.

In its sample, this clonotype was seen many times. The junction differs from germline at one of its ends, possibly a read error. The genes are TRBV5-1 and TRBJ2-3, with 8 bases that match TRBD1. The CDR3 length is 13 residues. The germline V gene has CDR1 SGHRS and CDR2 YFSETQ. CDR3 coding DNA: TGCGTCAGCAGCTCCCAGGACAGGGAACGGCAGTATTTT. It yields the protein CVSSSQDRERQYF.

The chain combines TRBV7-3 with TRBJ1-5; D gene unclear. The V end lost 2 bases, the J end lost 0 bases, and 14 bases lay between the germline ends. The CDR3 covers 17 residues. Per the germline V gene, CDR1 is SGHTA and CDR2 is FQGTGA. Here the CDR3 DNA reads TGTGCCAGCAGCTTAGCGCTTCCCGGTGATAGCAATCAGCCCCAGCATTTT. It translates to CASSLALPGDSNQPQHF.

In its sample, this clonotype was seen a few times. The chain has TRBV12-3 or TRBV12-4 and TRBJ2-7; 7 bases are a match to TRBD1. After removal of 6 bases from V and 3 bases from J, the junction contained 5 bases not matched to a gene. This CDR3 is 13 amino acids long. Written as DNA, the CDR3 is TGTGCCAGCAGCCCGGGACAGATCTACGAGCAGTACTTC. It specifies CASSPGQIYEQYF.

This clonotype was observed a few times. The DNA for the CDR3 is TGTGCCAGCAGGGCTGAGGGCAATCAGCCCCAGCATTTT. Translating it yields CASRAEGNQPQHF. The gene calls are TRBV12-3 or TRBV12-4 and TRBJ1-5; D ambiguous. Trimming pared 6 bases from V and 2 bases from J, leaving 8 bases between. The CDR3 is 13 residues long.

This rearrangement joins TRBV7-6 to TRBJ2-3; TRBD2 matches 8 bases. The CDR3 totals 15 residues. Trimming cost V 1 base and J 5 bases; bases outside gene matches: 5. In germline, CDR1 is SGHVS, CDR2 FNYEAQ. Here the CDR3 reads CASSLVSSGRDTQYF. CDR3 bases: TGTGCCAGCAGCTTAGTGTCCAGCGGGAGAGATACGCAGTATTTT.

This clonotype was picked up one time. J is TRBJ1-1 and V is TRBV5-1; D is ambiguous. This CDR3 has 14 amino acids. Trimming took 3 bases from V and 0 from J, leaving 9 bases between them. Germline-derived CDR1 and CDR2 are SGHRS and YFSETQ. DNA for the CDR3: TGCGCCAGCAGCTCCGGACGGTTGAACACTGAAGCTTTCTTT. Translating gives CASSSGRLNTEAFF.

The chain employs TRBV2 and TRBJ1-2, with 7 bases aligning to TRBD1. Germline values: CDR1 SNHLY, CDR2 FYNNEI. The trim removed 7 bases at V and 8 bases at J, leaving 4 bases unmatched. The CDR3 runs 11 residues. The CDR3 is CASMQGEGYTF. The CDR3 DNA reads TGTGCCAGCATGCAGGGGGAAGGCTACACCTTC.

The chain recombines TRBV7-2 with TRBJ1-2; TRBD1 is a possible D gene (5 bases). With 4 bases removed from V and 4 bases from J, the gap between germline ends came to 16 bases. The length of the CDR3 is 15 residues. Germline V gene data show CDR1 as SGHTA and CDR2 as FQGNSA. The CDR3 DNA reads as TGTGCCAGCAGCTCGTCGGGGGTTGGGTCCTATGGCTACACCTTC. Its translation: CASSSSGVGSYGYTF.

This rearrangement joins TRBV10-3 to TRBJ1-6; 9 positions agree with TRBD1. The CDR3 is 14 amino acids. Trimming cost V 4 bases and J 7 bases; bases outside gene matches: 2. The germline V gene has CDR1 ENHRY and CDR2 SYGVKD. The chain's CDR3 is CAISAGTGNSPLHF. DNA for the CDR3: TGTGCCATCAGTGCCGGGACAGGGAATTCACCCCTCCACTTT.